This entry lists 18 T cell receptor beta chains sequenced from one sample in a study of CD8+ T cells in alopecia areata. RNA was extracted and reverse transcribed into cDNA as the sequencing template. The protocol was immunoSEQ multiplex PCR, while the TCRdb copy is restricted to in-frame clones and leaves out a portion. The table lists over 250,000 clones, with no singletons. The study sorted pooled cutaneous lymph node cells by CD4, CD8alpha, NKG2D, NKG2ACE and other markers. The sample consisted of CD4+ T cells sorted from a lymph node. These receptors all come from a C3H/HeJ mouse with alopecia areata. This line is of MHC haplotype H2-k.

This clone turned up a few times. Germline and genes here are mouse. The read is 4 residues too short to cover the CDR3 end, so that end is filled in from the germline J gene. Other nucleotide sequences in the sample specify the same CDR3. V usage is TRBV19 and J usage is TRBJ2-5, with 8 positions matching TRBD2. The CDR3 is 14 amino acids. Germline assignment: CDR1 FNHDT and CDR2 SITEND (reference sequence). The CDR3 here is CASSISWGEDTQYF. The DNA read from the CDR3 is TGTGCCAGCAGTATTTCCTGGGGGGAAGAC.

This clone was observed a few times. The gene names here belong to mouse. The read is 4 residues too short to cover the CDR3 end, so that end is filled in from the germline J gene. The rearrangement joins TRBV13-1 to TRBJ2-4; D gene uncertain. V lost 5 bases and J lost 2, with 9 bases in between. The CDR3 spans 13 residues. Germline V CDR1 and CDR2: NSHNY, SYGAGN. The DNA read from the CDR3 is TGTGCCAGCAGCCAGACAACTCAAAAC. Its translation: CASSQTTQN. The full CDR3 reads CASSQTTQNTLYF.

In this sample, this clone turned up a few times. Genes and germline are mouse. The CDR3 goes on 4 residues after the read ends, and that part is filled in from the germline J gene. The same CDR3 is also encoded by other DNA sequences in this sample. The chain joins TRBV19 to TRBJ2-1; TRBD1 matches 10 bases. CDR1 is FNHDT and CDR2 is SITEND in the germline V gene (reference sequence). The CDR3 loop spans 13 amino acids. Incomplete CDR3 DNA: TGTGCCAGCACAAGGGACAGGGGAGCT. It specifies CASTRDRGA. The whole CDR3 protein reads CASTRDRGAEQFF.

Of note for this clone: Here the gene names and germline are mouse. The read falls 4 residues short of the CDR3 end, and the missing part is taken from the germline J gene. This chain joins TRBV13-3 and TRBJ2-1, with TRBD2 matching 9 bases. The ends lost 1 base at V and 3 bases at J; junction bases unmatched: 5. Per germline, CDR1 NNHDY and CDR2 SYVADS. The CDR3 has 16 amino acids. The CDR3 loop is CASSDPGLGIYAEQFF. Partial CDR3 DNA: TGTGCCAGCAGTGATCCCGGACTGGGGATCTATGCT.

Concerning this clone: Genes and germline come from the mouse. The sequence runs out 4 residues before the end of the CDR3; the remainder is reconstructed from the germline J gene. The gene calls are TRBV13-3 and TRBJ1-1; 9 nucleotides line up with TRBD1. Looked up from germline, CDR1 is NNHDY and CDR2 is SYVADS. V shed 3 bases and J 1 base; nucleotides not matched to a gene: 1. CDR3 length: 14 amino acids. The CDR3 here is CASSVGQGNTEVFF. CDR3 DNA (partial): TGTGCCAGCAGTGTGGGACAGGGGAACACA.

This clone was seen a few times. Gene names and germline refer to mouse. The read gets to within 3 residues of the CDR3 end, and the germline J gene fills in the rest. J is TRBJ1-6 and V is TRBV19, with D unresolved. TRBJ1-6 is an open reading frame, and its role is uncertain. With 1 base removed from V and 4 bases from J, the gap between germline ends came to 6 bases. The CDR3 loop spans 14 amino acids. The V gene's germline CDR1 is FNHDT and CDR2 SITEND (reference sequence). The CDR3 bases that were read are TGTGCCAGCAGTATAATAGGGTATAATTCGCCC. Its translation: CASSIIGYNSP. The full CDR3 sequence reads CASSIIGYNSPLYF.

Regarding this clone: Gene names follow the mouse nomenclature. Coverage ceases 4 residues before the CDR3 finishes, and the germline J gene fills in the end. The chain carries TRBV13-3 and TRBJ2-3; tentative D call: TRBD2 (5 bases). CDR1 NNHDY and CDR2 SYVADS come from the germline V gene. V lost 5 bases, J lost 0 bases, and 10 bases lay in between. This CDR3 spans 14 amino acids. The sequenced part of the CDR3 DNA is TGTGCCAGCAGGTGGGGAAATAGTGCAGAA. Translating gives CASRWGNSAE. The full CDR3 reads CASRWGNSAETLYF.

This clone was seen more than once but under ten times. The listed genes are named as in mouse. Sequencing ends 4 residues short of the CDR3 end; the germline J gene provides the rest. The rearrangement joins TRBV31 to TRBJ2-3; D possibly corresponds to TRBD1 (7 bases). Trimming took off 1 base at V and 3 bases at J, with 11 bases between the two ends. CDR1 is GKSSPN, CDR2 SITVG, per germline. This CDR3 contains 14 residues. CDR3 residues: CAWSQGAPAETLYF. The part of the CDR3 DNA that was read is TGTGCCTGGAGTCAGGGGGCGCCAGCAGAA.

This clone was counted a few times. The genes and germline here are from mouse. The sequenced fragment ends 4 residues before the CDR3 boundary, so the rest is inferred from the germline J gene. The chain couples TRBV3 to TRBJ2-5; 9 bases are a match to TRBD2. Germline values: CDR1 SNHLY, CDR2 FYNGKV (reference sequence). J was trimmed by 0 bases and V by 2 bases; bases with no gene match: 3. The CDR3 spans 16 residues. This CDR3 reads CASSLSWGGNQDTQYF. The DNA read from the CDR3 is TGTGCCAGCAGCTTAAGCTGGGGGGGTAACCAAGAC.

Comments on this clone: The gene names given are mouse names. Read coverage stops 4 residues before the CDR3 terminus; the germline J gene supplies the remainder. The V and J genes are TRBV31 and TRBJ2-3, with a weak D call TRBD2 (5 bases). Trimming shortened V by 0 bases and J by 0 bases, and 10 bases separated the two germline ends. Germline-derived CDR1 and CDR2 are GKSSPN and SITVG. The CDR3 is 15 residues long. The CDR3 spells CAWSLGETSAETLYF. CDR3 DNA (partial): TGTGCCTGGAGTCTTGGGGAAACTAGTGCAGAA.

Note on this clone: The listed genes are named as in mouse. Read coverage stops 4 residues before the CDR3 terminus; the germline J gene supplies the remainder. Other DNA sequences within the sample encode an identical CDR3. The genes are TRBV13-1 and TRBJ2-5, with 8 bases identical to TRBD1. Per the germline V gene, CDR1 is NSHNY and CDR2 is SYGAGN. The CDR3 totals 13 residues. Incomplete CDR3 DNA: TGTGCCAGCAGCGGACAGGGTCGGGAC. Translated, it gives CASSGQGRD. From start to end, the CDR3 is CASSGQGRDTQYF.

This clone came up a few times. Gene names and germline match the mouse. The CDR3 is cut off 4 residues early in the read; its end comes from the germline J gene. The chain has TRBV5 and TRBJ2-5; D may be TRBD1 (6 bases). Germline V gene lookup returns CDR1 LGHNA and CDR2 YNLKQL (reference sequence). The CDR3 has 16 residues. Trimming took off 2 bases at V and 0 bases at J, with 12 bases between the two ends. The CDR3 here is CASSQNRDNNQDTQYF. The sequenced part of the CDR3 DNA is TGTGCCAGCAGCCAAAACCGGGACAATAACCAAGAC.

Note on this clone: Gene names are the mouse ones. The read gets to within 4 residues of the CDR3 end, and the germline J gene fills in the rest. The chain couples TRBV1 to TRBJ2-1, with D perhaps matching TRBD1 (5 bases). Germline CDR1 NSQYPW, CDR2 LRSPGD (reference sequence). Trimming pared 4 bases from V and 0 bases from J, leaving 7 bases between. There are 14 residues in the CDR3. This chain's CDR3 is CTCSETVNYAEQFF. Incomplete CDR3 DNA: TGCACCTGCAGTGAGACAGTTAACTATGCT.

In the case of this clone: The gene symbols are mouse symbols. With the read ending 4 residues before the CDR3 end, the germline J gene is used to fill in that end. The rearrangement joins TRBV19 to TRBJ2-7; the D gene is possibly TRBD1 (6 bases). The CDR3 contains 12 residues. CDR1 and CDR2 from the germline V gene are FNHDT and SITEND (reference sequence). The CDR3 reads CASRDRKYEQYF. The sequenced CDR3 bases are TGTGCCAGCAGGGACAGAAAATAT. The variable domain in full, with the rest retrieved from reference TRBV19 and TRBJ2-7, is GGIITQTPKFLIGQEGQKLTLKCQQNFNHDTMYWYRQDSGKGLRLIYYSITENDLQKGDLSEGYDASREKKSSFSLTVTSAQKNEMAVFLCASRDRKYEQYFGPGTRLTVL.

With regard to this clone: Gene names refer to mouse genes. The CDR3 end lies 4 residues beyond the end of the read and is filled in from the germline J gene. This chain joins TRBV5 and TRBJ1-1, with D perhaps TRBD1 (5 bases). This CDR3 comprises 14 residues. Trimming removed 4 bases from V and 0 bases from J, with 9 bases in between. Germline V CDR1 and CDR2: LGHNA, YNLKQL (reference sequence). The DNA read from the CDR3 is TGTGCCAGCAGCCCCTGGGGGGCAAACACA. It is translated as CASSPWGANT. The entire CDR3 reads CASSPWGANTEVFF.

This clone occurred a few times. Genes and germline come from the mouse. Read data end 4 residues before the CDR3 end; the end is taken from the germline J gene. The gene calls are TRBV5 and TRBJ2-7; D possibly corresponds to TRBD1 (5 bases). CDR1 LGHNA and CDR2 YNLKQL come from the germline V gene (reference sequence). The CDR3 is 14 amino acids. CDR3 loop: CASSQEAGNYEQYF. The CDR3 bases that were read are TGTGCCAGCAGCCAAGAGGCAGGGAATTAT.

With regard to this clone: Gene names denote mouse genes. Coverage ceases 4 residues before the CDR3 finishes, and the germline J gene fills in the end. Other DNA sequences in the same sample also yield this CDR3. The chain links TRBV19 to TRBJ1-1, with a possible D match to TRBD1 (6 bases). CDR1 FNHDT and CDR2 SITEND come from the germline V gene (reference sequence). This CDR3 has 14 residues. Between the trimmed V and J ends, which lost 4 bases and 0 bases, there was a span of 10 bases. CDR3 protein: CASSRDNANTEVFF. Incomplete CDR3 DNA: TGTGCCAGCAGTCGGGACAATGCAAACACA.

This clone was recorded many times. Genes here carry mouse names. The read terminates 4 residues before the CDR3 end, so the remaining end is supplied by the germline J gene. This chain joins TRBV17 and TRBJ2-3; D is ambiguous. With 0 bases removed from V and 1 base from J, the gap between germline ends came to 5 bases. Germline V gives CDR1 MNHDT, CDR2 YYDKIL. The CDR3 has 14 amino acids. Here the CDR3 reads CASSRDLGAETLYF. CDR3 DNA (partial): TGTGCTAGCAGTAGAGATCTGGGTGCAGAA.